Each of the 20 T cell receptor beta chains below was sequenced from the same sample in a study of identical twins. MiXCR, run by TCRdb on the 5' RACE reads, gives a single entry per CDR3 protein. The sample holds some 100,000 distinct CDR3 sequences, 5.5% to 7% seen once. The sample was memory T cells sorted from blood. These receptors were taken from a woman aged 50 to 60 in good health.

This clonotype has just a few counts. This rearrangement joins TRBV28 to TRBJ1-5; the D gene is possibly TRBD1 (5 bases). The CDR3 covers 12 residues. From germline, CDR1 is MDHEN and CDR2 SYDVKM. V was cut by 6 bases and J by 5 bases, with 8 bases left in between. The CDR3 spells CASRTTDQPQHF. The CDR3 DNA follows: TGTGCCAGCAGAACGACAGATCAGCCCCAGCATTTT.

Many counts were recorded for this clonotype. The chain carries TRBV6-6 and TRBJ2-7; D not certain. Trimming took off 7 bases at V and 2 bases at J, with 15 bases between the two ends. From germline, CDR1 is MNHNY and CDR2 SVGAGI (reference sequence). The CDR3 has 14 residues. The CDR3 sequence is CASNPTGRPYEQYV. The CDR3 nucleotides are TGTGCCAGCAACCCTACCGGGCGCCCCTACGAGCAGTACGTC.

In this sample, this clonotype turned up many times. The rearrangement links TRBV30 to TRBJ2-1, with 14 bases that match TRBD2. J lost 5 bases, V lost 3 bases, and 15 bases had no gene match. CDR3 length: 19 residues. Germline V gene data show CDR1 as GTSNPN and CDR2 as SVGIG (reference sequence). The DNA of the CDR3 is TGTGCCTGGAGACCGACTAGCGGGAGGGCTCAAAAGGGCCACAATGAGCAGTTCTTC. This codes for CAWRPTSGRAQKGHNEQFF.

This clonotype was found many times. CDR3 loop: CASSPPTGKQETQYF. CDR3 DNA sequence: TGTGCCAGCTCACCACCAACAGGGAAACAAGAGACCCAGTACTTC. V is TRBV18 and J is TRBJ2-5; maybe TRBD1 (6 bases). This CDR3 has 15 residues. V was clipped by 0 bases and J by 2 bases, with 10 bases between them. Germline V gene sequence: CDR1 KGHSH, CDR2 LQKENI.

In its sample, this clonotype was seen many times. CDR3 in DNA: TGCGCCAGCAGTCGGGACCAGACAGATACGCAGTATTTT. Translated, it gives CASSRDQTDTQYF. The chain has TRBV5-1 and TRBJ2-3; either TRBD1 or TRBD2 may supply D (5 bases each). V lost 5 bases and J lost 3, with 10 bases in between. Germline-derived CDR1 and CDR2 are SGHRS and YFSETQ. CDR3 length: 13 amino acids.

The chain combines TRBV19 with TRBJ1-1, with D possibly being TRBD1 (6 bases). The V end lost 8 bases, the J end lost 0 bases, and 13 bases lay between the germline ends. This CDR3 has 14 amino acids. Germline CDR1 reads LNHDA; CDR2 reads SQIVND (reference sequence). The CDR3 DNA reads TGTGCCAGTTCGATGAGGGGGATGAACACTGAAGCTTTCTTT. This codes for CASSMRGMNTEAFF. The full variable domain, its missing parts supplied by reference TRBV19 and TRBJ1-1, is DGGITQSPKYLFRKEGQNVTLSCEQNLNHDAMYWYRQDPGQGLRLIYYSQIVNDFQKGDIAEGYSVSREKKESFPLTVTSAQKNPTAFYLCASSMRGMNTEAFFGQGTRLTVV.

This clonotype was counted a few times. This sequence joins TRBV12-3 or TRBV12-4 and TRBJ1-2; tentatively, D is TRBD1 (6 bases). The V end lost 8 bases, the J end lost 6 bases, and 13 bases lay between the germline ends. The CDR3 consists of 12 residues. The CDR3 loop reads CASSERGNGYTF. DNA of the CDR3: TGTGCCAGCTCTGAAAGGGGGAATGGCTACACCTTC.

Ten or more counts support this clonotype. The chain links TRBV5-1 to TRBJ2-1, with TRBD2 matching 7 bases. The CDR3 covers 16 residues. Germline V gives CDR1 SGHRS, CDR2 YFSETQ. V lost 0 bases to trimming and J lost 0 bases; unmatched junction nucleotides: 3. CDR3 protein: CASSLDQRDSYNEQFF. CDR3 nucleotide sequence: TGCGCCAGCAGCTTGGATCAGCGGGACTCCTACAATGAGCAGTTCTTC.

This clonotype showed up many times. The genes are TRBV4-2 and TRBJ2-1, with 7 nucleotides matching TRBD2. With V trimmed by 1 base and J by 12 bases, 24 bases remained unmatched. Germline V gives CDR1 LGHNA, CDR2 YNFKEQ. The CDR3 runs to 19 residues. The CDR3 reads CASSQGGGGSVRANAGQFF. CDR3 coding DNA: TGTGCCAGCAGCCAAGGGGGGGGGGGTAGCGTGAGGGCTAACGCCGGGCAGTTCTTC.

This clonotype appeared many times. V gene TRBV10-3 combines with J gene TRBJ2-7; 8 bases align to TRBD1. The trim removed 7 bases at V and 2 bases at J, leaving 13 bases unmatched. The CDR3 runs 16 residues. The germline CDR1 and CDR2 sequences are ENHRY and SYGVKD. CDR3 nucleotide sequence: TGTGCCATCAATACAGTAGGACAGGGTGAAACCTACGAGCAGTACTTC. Encoded protein: CAINTVGQGETYEQYF.

Concerning this clonotype: A read error may be the cause here, since a much bigger clone is one base away. The rearrangement joins TRBV1 to TRBJ2-5; TRBD1 is the table's D call, not checked against the DNA. TRBV1 is designated a pseudogene. This CDR3 has 15 amino acids. The DNA of the CDR3 is TGCACCAGCAGCCCCCCCCAGTACAGGGAAGAGACCCAGTACTTC. It codes for CTSSPPQYREETQYF.

Ten or more counts support this clonotype. The V and J genes are TRBV5-1 and TRBJ2-1; D may be TRBD2 (5 bases). The CDR3 is 16 residues long. The germline CDR1 and CDR2 sequences are SGHRS and YFSETQ. The V end was cut by 7 bases, the J end by 0 bases, with 17 bases between. CDR3 in DNA: TGCGCCAGCGCGAGTGGCGGGTCGAGCTCCTACAATGAGCAGTTCTTC. This sequence encodes CASASGGSSSYNEQFF.

This clonotype was counted between two and nine times. The chain has TRBV20-1 and TRBJ2-2, with 13 nucleotides matching TRBD2. The junction had 2 bases not matched to a gene; V was cut back by 4 bases and J by 0 bases. CDR3 length: 16 amino acids. Germline-derived CDR1 and CDR2 are DFQATT and SNEGSKA (reference sequence). This CDR3 reads CSATTSGRTNTGELFF. DNA of the CDR3: TGCAGTGCTACGACTAGCGGGAGGACGAACACCGGGGAGCTGTTTTTT.

The J gene is TRBJ2-1, the V gene TRBV7-7, with 8 nucleotides matching TRBD2. Trimming at V came to 5 bases and at J to 6 bases, leaving 3 bases not matched to a gene. Germline V CDR1 and CDR2: SSHAT, FNYEAQ (reference sequence). This CDR3 has 13 residues. CDR3 bases: TGTGCCAGCAGCGCCGGACTAGCCAATGAGCAGTTCTTC. It specifies CASSAGLANEQFF.

The J gene is TRBJ1-1, the V gene TRBV2; 8 bases match TRBD1. The ends lost 3 bases at V and 3 bases at J; junction bases unmatched: 0. The CDR3 sequence is 13 residues long. CDR1 and CDR2 (germline): SNHLY, FYNNEI. The DNA for the CDR3 is TGTGCCAGCAGTGAGGACAGGGACACTGAAGCTTTCTTT. As protein: CASSEDRDTEAFF.

This clonotype showed up just a few times. V is TRBV20-1 and J is TRBJ2-1, with D perhaps given as TRBD1 or TRBD2 (5 bases each). V was pared by 6 bases and J by 6 bases, with 18 bases between. This CDR3 region has 14 residues. Looked up from germline, CDR1 is DFQATT and CDR2 is SNEGSKA (reference sequence). DNA for the CDR3: TGCAGTGCGTCACCCCGGGAAGGGGCCAATGAGCAGTTCTTC. Translating gives CSASPREGANEQFF.

This clonotype was seen repeatedly, ten times or more. V is TRBV5-5 and J is TRBJ2-5; D not certain. Germline V gene lookup returns CDR1 SGHKS and CDR2 YYEKEE (reference sequence). Trimming took 0 bases from V and 3 from J, leaving 12 bases between them. CDR3 length: 15 amino acids. CDR3 amino acids: CASSLAGLEKETQYF. The CDR3 nucleotides are TGTGCCAGCAGCTTGGCCGGCCTAGAGAAAGAGACCCAGTACTTC.

In this sample, this clonotype turned up a few times. This chain joins TRBV28 and TRBJ2-1, with D hard to call. In germline, CDR1 is MDHEN, CDR2 SYDVKM. V lost 5 bases and J lost 2, with 13 bases in between. The CDR3 has 15 residues. The CDR3 DNA is TGTGCCAGCAGTCCAACCTTTGGAGCCTACAATGAGCAGTTCTTC. Translating it yields CASSPTFGAYNEQFF.

This clonotype appeared many times. This rearrangement joins TRBV4-1 to TRBJ1-2; D is undetermined. The V gene lost 0 bases and the J gene lost 0 bases, with 8 bases spanning the gap. CDR3 length equals 15 residues. In germline, CDR1 is MGHRA, CDR2 YSYEKL. CDR3 sequence reads: CASSQDLQANYGYTF. In DNA form, the CDR3 reads TGCGCCAGCAGCCAAGACCTTCAAGCTAACTATGGCTACACCTTC.

This clonotype occurred many times. The rearrangement uses TRBV6-4 and TRBJ2-2; maybe TRBD2 (6 bases). Trimming took 0 bases from V and 1 from J, leaving 9 bases between them. This CDR3 contains 16 residues. CDR1 MRHNA and CDR2 SNTAGT come from the germline V gene. The CDR3 nucleotides are TGTGCCAGCAGTGACTCGGAGGAGGGGAACACCGGGGAGCTGTTTTTT. Encoded protein: CASSDSEEGNTGELFF.